The T cell receptor (beta chain) under discussion was sequenced for a study of blood T cell repertoires in COVID-19. Across the study: Samples representing acute and convalescent COVID-19 were sourced from the United States, Italy and Spain. In each case, the material was cDNA or gDNA derived from T cells, B-cell-depleted T cells, or PBMCs.

Authors' analysis steps: Nucleated cell counts were estimated from reference gene primer amplification. Measured with immunoSEQ multiplex PCR; TCRdb has only the in-frame clones, and not every one. The V and J calls and clone size were taken over from that table, and D and trimming were inferred from the DNA. The table shows 110,000 to 150,000 clones, with around 84% occurring only once. This clone occurred once. Sequenced material: peripheral blood. This clonotype was sampled from a woman in her sixties with acute or convalescent COVID-19.

CDR3 protein: CASSPGQGIYEQYF. The CDR3 nucleotides are TGTGCCAGCAGTCCGGGACAGGGTATCTACGAGCAGTACTTC. The V gene is TRBV7-9, the J gene TRBJ2-7; 9 bases line up with TRBD1. Trimming cost V 6 bases and J 3 bases; bases outside gene matches: 6. Germline values: CDR1 SEHNR, CDR2 FQNEAQ (reference sequence). This CDR3 has 14 amino acids.